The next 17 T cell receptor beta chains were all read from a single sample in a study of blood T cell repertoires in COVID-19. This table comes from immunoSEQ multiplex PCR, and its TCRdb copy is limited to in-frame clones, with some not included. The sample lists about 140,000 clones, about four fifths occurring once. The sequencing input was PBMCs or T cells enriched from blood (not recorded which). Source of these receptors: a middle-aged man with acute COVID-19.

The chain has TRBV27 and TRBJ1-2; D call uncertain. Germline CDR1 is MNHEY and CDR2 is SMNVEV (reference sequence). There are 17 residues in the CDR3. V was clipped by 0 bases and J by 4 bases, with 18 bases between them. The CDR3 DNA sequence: TGTGCCAGCAGTTTATCGCCAAGCCGCGCTCTCCTCTATGGCTACACCTTC. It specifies CASSLSPSRALLYGYTF.

CDR3 region: CASSTQAGSPLHF. The CDR3 coding sequence is TGTGCCAGCAGCACTCAAGCGGGGTCACCCCTCCACTTT. The chain uses TRBV11-2 and TRBJ1-6; no reliable D call. The CDR3 is made up of 13 amino acids. V was shortened by 5 bases and J by 10 bases, with 12 bases between the two germline ends. CDR1 is SGHAT, CDR2 FQNNGV, per germline.

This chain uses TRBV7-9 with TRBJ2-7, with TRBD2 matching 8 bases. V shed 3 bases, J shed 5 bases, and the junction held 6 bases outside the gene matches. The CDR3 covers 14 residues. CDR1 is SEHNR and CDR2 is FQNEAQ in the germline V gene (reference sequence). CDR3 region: CASSFSGKLDEQYF. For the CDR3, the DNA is TGTGCCAGCAGCTTTAGCGGGAAGTTGGACGAGCAGTACTTC.

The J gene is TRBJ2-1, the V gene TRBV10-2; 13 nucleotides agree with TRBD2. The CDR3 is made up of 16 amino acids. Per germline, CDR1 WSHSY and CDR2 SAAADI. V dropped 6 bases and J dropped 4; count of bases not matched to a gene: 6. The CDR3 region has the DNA TGCGCCAGCAGAGGACTAGCGGGGGTCCTGTACAATGAGCAGTTCTTC. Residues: CASRGLAGVLYNEQFF.

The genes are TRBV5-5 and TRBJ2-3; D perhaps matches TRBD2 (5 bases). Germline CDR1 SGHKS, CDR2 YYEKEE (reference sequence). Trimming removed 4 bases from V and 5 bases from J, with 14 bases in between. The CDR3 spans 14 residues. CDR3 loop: CASSPGLGEDTQYF. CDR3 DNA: TGTGCCAGCAGCCCTGGACTCGGGGAAGATACGCAGTATTTT.

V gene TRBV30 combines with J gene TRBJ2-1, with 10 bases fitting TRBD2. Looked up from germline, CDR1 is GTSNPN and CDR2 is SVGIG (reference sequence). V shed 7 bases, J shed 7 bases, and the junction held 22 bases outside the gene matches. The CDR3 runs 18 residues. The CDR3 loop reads CALRMGTGRSSGSNEQFF. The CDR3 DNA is TGTGCCTTGAGAATGGGGACAGGCAGGTCTAGCGGGAGTAATGAGCAGTTCTTC.

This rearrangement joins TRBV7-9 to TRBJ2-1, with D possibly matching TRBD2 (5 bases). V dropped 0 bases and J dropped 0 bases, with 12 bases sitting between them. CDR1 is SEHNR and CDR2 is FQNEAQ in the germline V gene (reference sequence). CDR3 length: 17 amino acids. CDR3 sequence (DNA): TGTGCCAGCAGCTTAGCCCTAGCACCAACCTCCTACAATGAGCAGTTCTTC. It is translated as CASSLALAPTSYNEQFF.

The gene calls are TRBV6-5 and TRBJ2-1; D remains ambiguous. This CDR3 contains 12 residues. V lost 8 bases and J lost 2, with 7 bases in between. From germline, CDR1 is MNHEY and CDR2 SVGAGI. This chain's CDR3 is CASFDTYNEQFF. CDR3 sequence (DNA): TGTGCCAGCTTTGACACCTACAATGAGCAGTTCTTC.

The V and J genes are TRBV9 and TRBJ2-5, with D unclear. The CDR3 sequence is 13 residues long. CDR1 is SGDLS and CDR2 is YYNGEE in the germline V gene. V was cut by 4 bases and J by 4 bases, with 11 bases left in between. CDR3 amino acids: CASSSLTAETQYF. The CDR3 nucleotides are TGTGCCAGCAGCTCACTTACCGCAGAGACCCAGTACTTC.

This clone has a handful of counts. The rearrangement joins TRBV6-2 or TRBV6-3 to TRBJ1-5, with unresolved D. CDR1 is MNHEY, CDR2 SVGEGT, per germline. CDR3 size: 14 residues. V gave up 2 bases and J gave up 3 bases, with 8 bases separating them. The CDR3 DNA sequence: TGTGCCAGCAGTTACGGGCAGAACAATCAGCCCCAGCATTTT. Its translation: CASSYGQNNQPQHF.

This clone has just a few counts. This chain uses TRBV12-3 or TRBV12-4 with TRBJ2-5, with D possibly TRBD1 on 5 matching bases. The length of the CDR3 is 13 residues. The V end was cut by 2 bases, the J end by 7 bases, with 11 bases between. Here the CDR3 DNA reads TGTGCCAGCAGTTTAACGGACAAACCGACCCAGTACTTC. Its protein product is CASSLTDKPTQYF.

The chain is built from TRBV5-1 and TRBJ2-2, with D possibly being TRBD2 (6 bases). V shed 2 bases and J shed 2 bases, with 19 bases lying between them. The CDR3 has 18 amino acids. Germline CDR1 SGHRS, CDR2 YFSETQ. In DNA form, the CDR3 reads TGCGCCAGCAGCTTACTGGGAGCGGGTGTTAAAAACACCGGGGAGCTGTTTTTT. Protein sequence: CASSLLGAGVKNTGELFF.

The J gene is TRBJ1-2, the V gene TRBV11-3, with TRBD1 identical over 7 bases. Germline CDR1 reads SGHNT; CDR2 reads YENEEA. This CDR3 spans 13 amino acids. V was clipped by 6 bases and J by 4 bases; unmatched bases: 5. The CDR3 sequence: CASRPGTAYGYTF. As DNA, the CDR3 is TGTGCCAGCAGGCCCGGGACAGCCTATGGCTACACCTTC.

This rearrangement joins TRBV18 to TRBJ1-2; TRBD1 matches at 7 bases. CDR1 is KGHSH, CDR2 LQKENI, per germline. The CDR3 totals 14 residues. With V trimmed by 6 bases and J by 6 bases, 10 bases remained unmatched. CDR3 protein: CASSIVDRTDGYTF. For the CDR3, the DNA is TGTGCCAGCTCTATCGTGGACAGGACCGATGGCTACACCTTC.

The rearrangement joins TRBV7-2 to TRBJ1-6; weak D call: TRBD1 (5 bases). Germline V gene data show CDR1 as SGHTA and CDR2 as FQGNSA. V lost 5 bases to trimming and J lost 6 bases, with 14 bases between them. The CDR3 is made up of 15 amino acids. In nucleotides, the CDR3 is TGTGCCAGCAGCCCCCTGACAGAGCCTAATTCACCCCTCCACTTT. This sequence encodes CASSPLTEPNSPLHF.

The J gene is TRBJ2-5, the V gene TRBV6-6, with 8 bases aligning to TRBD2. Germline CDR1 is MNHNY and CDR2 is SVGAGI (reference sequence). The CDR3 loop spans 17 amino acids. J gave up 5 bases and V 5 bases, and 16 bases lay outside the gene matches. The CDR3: CASSPGLVSLWPETQYF. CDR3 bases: TGTGCCAGCAGTCCGGGACTAGTTTCTCTCTGGCCCGAGACCCAGTACTTC.

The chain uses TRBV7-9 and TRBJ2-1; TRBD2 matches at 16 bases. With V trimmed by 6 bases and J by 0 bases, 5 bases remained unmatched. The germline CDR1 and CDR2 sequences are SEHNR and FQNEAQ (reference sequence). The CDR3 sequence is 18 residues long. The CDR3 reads CASRPGLAGGISYNEQFF. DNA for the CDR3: TGTGCCAGCAGACCGGGACTAGCGGGAGGGATCTCCTACAATGAGCAGTTCTTC. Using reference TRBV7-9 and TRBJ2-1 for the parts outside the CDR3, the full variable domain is DTGVSQNPRHKITKRGQNVTFRCDPISEHNRLYWYRQTLGQGPEFLTYFQNEAQLEKSRLLSDRFSAERPKGSFSTLEIQRTEQGDSAMYLCASRPGLAGGISYNEQFFGPGTRLTVL.